The clone carrying this T cell receptor beta chain showed up many times. Its antigen is unidentified. Each TCR beta library was made by quantitative 5'-RACE that incorporated molecular barcodes. TCRdb itself ran the 5' RACE reads through MiXCR, one entry per CDR3 protein. This table has around 230,000 distinct CDR3 sequences, 8% to 9% appearing once. This specimen comes from a study of CD8 T cells in ankylosing spondylitis. Whole-study findings and limits: Before this, some motif variants had been reported in reactive arthritis synovial fluid and blood. Disease-linked clones displayed a CD8+ phenotype and appeared relatively rarely in peripheral blood.

There are 14 residues in the CDR3. With 6 bases removed from V and 3 bases from J, the gap between germline ends came to 12 bases. The sequencing input was blood, either unsorted or a sorted T cell fraction (not recorded which). The sequence derives from a female donor with ankylosing spondylitis or in good health (not recorded which). The V call is TRBV12-3 or TRBV12-4, the J call TRBJ2-4, with TRBD2 as a possible D gene (6 bases). CDR3 in DNA: TGTGCCAGCAGCCTCGTGGGGGGCAAAAACATTCAGTACTTC. It translates to CASSLVGGKNIQYF.